This T cell receptor (beta chain) was documented in a study of blood T cell repertoires in COVID-19 (dated by TCRdb to between 2020 and 2021). Broadly, across the study: Samples from collaborators originated in the United States, Italy and Spain and spanned both the acute and convalescent phases of COVID-19. The repertoires were made available in a free public database intended to serve as a resource for research on the immune response to SARS-CoV-2. Where available, HLA class I and class II types were obtained from metadata supplied by the sample provider rather than from assay-based typing. Samples came from the ongoing ImmuneRACE study (first 160 participants) plus 1,254 subjects from 6 global collaborators. A de-identified subject ID, COVID-19 status, age in years and sex were almost always included in the sample metadata. Subjects who had been exposed to COVID-19, were actively infected with it, or had recovered from it provided the deeply sampled blood TCRbeta repertoires that made up the dataset. The prospective study material was composed of cDNA or gDNA derived from T cells, B-cell-depleted T cells, or PBMCs.

Concerning this clone itself: What antigen it recognizes has not been identified. Base-call qualities are not available, and no considerably larger clone is one nucleotide away.

TCRbeta CDR3 regions were amplified from genomic DNA by means of the immunoSEQ Assay, a bias-controlled multiplex PCR. As for the authors' bioinformatics: The number of nucleated cells in each sample was estimated from the amplification of reference gene primers within the assay. Sequence reads were collapsed and filtered to measure the absolute abundance of every unique TCRbeta CDR3 rearrangement. For each sample, productive Simpson clonality was calculated by taking the square root of Simpson's diversity index across productive rearrangements. TCRdb stores this immuneACCESS table with in-frame sequences only. Part of the clones is absent; in the studies checked, under half of the shortfall reflects unresolved V genes, and no reason is known for the rest. D and trimming come from the DNA, and the V and J calls and clone size come from that table. Present in this sample are 69,000 or so clones, 90% of which were seen just once. The leading ten clones occupy approximately 5.8% of the sample.

Germline trimming: 3 bases from V, 3 bases from J; junction bases outside gene matches: 8. Inclusive of the bounding cysteine and phenylalanine, the CDR3 is 17 residues long. The sequence is cut down to CDR3 DNA, 51 bases in frame from base 1. From a lookup of the germline V gene, CDR1 and CDR2 are MGHDK and SYGVNS. Paper-wide results and their limitations: The amount of clinical and demographic metadata varied by source and participant and was provided uncurated.

Each collaborating institution followed its own protocols to collect whole blood in K2EDTA tubes. For TCRbeta analysis, collaborator samples were shipped as frozen whole blood, as isolated PBMCs, or as DNA extracted from either sample type. This receptor was taken from a man in his fifties with acute or convalescent COVID-19. The chain joins TRBV25-1 to TRBJ1-3; TRBD1 matches 10 bases in the middle. Input material: peripheral blood. Here is the DNA: TGTGCCAGCAGTGATTTCGTCGGGACAGGGGTTGGAAACACCATATATTTT. The resulting protein is CASSDFVGTGVGNTIYF.